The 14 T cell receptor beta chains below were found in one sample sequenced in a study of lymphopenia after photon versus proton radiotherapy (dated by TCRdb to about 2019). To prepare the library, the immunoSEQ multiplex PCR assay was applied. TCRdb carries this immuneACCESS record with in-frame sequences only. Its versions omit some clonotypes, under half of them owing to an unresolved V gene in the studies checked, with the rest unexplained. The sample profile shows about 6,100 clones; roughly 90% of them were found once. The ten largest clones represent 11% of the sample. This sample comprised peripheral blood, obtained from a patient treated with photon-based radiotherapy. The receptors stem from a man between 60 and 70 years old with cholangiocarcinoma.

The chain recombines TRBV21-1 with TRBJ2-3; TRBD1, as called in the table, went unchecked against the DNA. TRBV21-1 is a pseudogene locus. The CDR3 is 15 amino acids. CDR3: CASSKVAGYTDTQYF. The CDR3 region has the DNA TGTGCCAGCAGCAAAGTTGCAGGGTACACAGATACGCAGTATTTT.

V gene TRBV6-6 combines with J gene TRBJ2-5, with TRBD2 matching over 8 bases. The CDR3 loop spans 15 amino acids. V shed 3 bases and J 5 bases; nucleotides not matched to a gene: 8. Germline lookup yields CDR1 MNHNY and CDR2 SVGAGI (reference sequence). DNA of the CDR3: TGTGCCAGCAGTTATGACCGGGGGGGCGGTGAGACCCAGTACTTC. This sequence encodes CASSYDRGGGETQYF.

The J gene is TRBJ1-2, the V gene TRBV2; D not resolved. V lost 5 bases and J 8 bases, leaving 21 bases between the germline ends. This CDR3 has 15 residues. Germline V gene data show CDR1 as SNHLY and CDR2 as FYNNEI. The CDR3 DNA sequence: TGTGCCAGCAGTATCCTGGACCCCCGTCTAGGAGGCTACACCTTC. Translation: CASSILDPRLGGYTF.

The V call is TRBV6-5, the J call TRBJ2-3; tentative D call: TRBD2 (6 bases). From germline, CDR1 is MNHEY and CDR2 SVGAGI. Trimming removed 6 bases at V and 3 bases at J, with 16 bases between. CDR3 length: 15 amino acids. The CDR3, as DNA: TGTGCCAGCAGGGAACCTAGTGGGAGGACAGATACGCAGTATTTT. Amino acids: CASREPSGRTDTQYF.

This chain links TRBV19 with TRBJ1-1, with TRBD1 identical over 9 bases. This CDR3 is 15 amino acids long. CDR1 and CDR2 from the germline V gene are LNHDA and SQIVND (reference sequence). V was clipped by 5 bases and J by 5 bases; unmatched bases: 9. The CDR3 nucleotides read TGTGCCAGTAGTCCAGAGACAGGGGGATTTACTGAAGCTTTCTTT. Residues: CASSPETGGFTEAFF. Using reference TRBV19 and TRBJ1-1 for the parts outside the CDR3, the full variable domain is DGGITQSPKYLFRKEGQNVTLSCEQNLNHDAMYWYRQDPGQGLRLIYYSQIVNDFQKGDIAEGYSVSREKKESFPLTVTSAQKNPTAFYLCASSPETGGFTEAFFGQGTRLTVV.

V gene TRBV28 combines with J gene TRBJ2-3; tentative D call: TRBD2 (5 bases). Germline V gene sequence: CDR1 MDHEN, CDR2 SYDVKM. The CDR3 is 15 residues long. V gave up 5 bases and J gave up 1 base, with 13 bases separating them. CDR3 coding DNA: TGTGCCAGCAGTCCAAGGGAGTCGCGCACAGATACGCAGTATTTT. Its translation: CASSPRESRTDTQYF.

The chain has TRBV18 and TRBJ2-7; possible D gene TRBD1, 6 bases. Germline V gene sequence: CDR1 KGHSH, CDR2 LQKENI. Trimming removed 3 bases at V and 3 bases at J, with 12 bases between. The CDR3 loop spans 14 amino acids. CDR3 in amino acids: CASSPPTGSYEQYF. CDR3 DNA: TGTGCCAGCTCACCCCCTACAGGGAGCTACGAGCAGTACTTC.

This chain's CDR3 is CASTGQGAWGYTF. The CDR3 nucleotides read TGTGCCAGCACGGGACAGGGGGCCTGGGGCTACACCTTC. The chain employs TRBV28 and TRBJ1-2; 12 nucleotides match TRBD1. The V and J ends lost 7 bases and 8 bases, in that order; junction bases with no gene match: 5. The CDR3 is made up of 13 amino acids. CDR1 is MDHEN, CDR2 SYDVKM, per germline.

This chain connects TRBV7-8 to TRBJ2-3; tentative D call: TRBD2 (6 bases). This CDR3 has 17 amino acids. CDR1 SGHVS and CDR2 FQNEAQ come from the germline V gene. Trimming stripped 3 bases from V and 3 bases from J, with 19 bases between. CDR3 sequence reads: CASSFRRGIVDTDTQYF. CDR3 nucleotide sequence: TGTGCCAGCAGCTTCAGGAGGGGTATTGTGGATACAGATACGCAGTATTTT. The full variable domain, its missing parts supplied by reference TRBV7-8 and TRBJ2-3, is GAGVSQSPRYKVAKRGQDVALRCDPISGHVSLFWYQQALGQGPEFLTYFQNEAQLDKSGLPSDRFFAERPEGSVSTLKIQRTQQEDSAVYLCASSFRRGIVDTDTQYFGPGTRLTVL.

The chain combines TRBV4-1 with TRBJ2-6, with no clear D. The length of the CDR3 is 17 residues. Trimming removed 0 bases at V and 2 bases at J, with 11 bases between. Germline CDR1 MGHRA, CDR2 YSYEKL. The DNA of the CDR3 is TGCGCCAGCAGCCAAGATCAAAGGGCCACTGGGGCCAACGTCCTGACTTTC. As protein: CASSQDQRATGANVLTF.

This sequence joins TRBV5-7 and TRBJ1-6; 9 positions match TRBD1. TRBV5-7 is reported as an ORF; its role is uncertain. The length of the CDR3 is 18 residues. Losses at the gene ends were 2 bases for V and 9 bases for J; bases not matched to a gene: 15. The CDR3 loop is CASSFFTVRDREISPLHF. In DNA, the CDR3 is TGTGCCAGCAGCTTTTTTACTGTGCGGGACAGGGAGATTTCACCCCTCCACTTT.

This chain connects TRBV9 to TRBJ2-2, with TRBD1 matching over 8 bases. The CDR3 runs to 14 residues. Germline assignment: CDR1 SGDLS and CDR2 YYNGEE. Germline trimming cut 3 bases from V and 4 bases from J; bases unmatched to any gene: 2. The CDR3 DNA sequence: TGTGCCAGCAGCGCCACAGGGGGCACCGGGGAGCTGTTTTTT. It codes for CASSATGGTGELFF.

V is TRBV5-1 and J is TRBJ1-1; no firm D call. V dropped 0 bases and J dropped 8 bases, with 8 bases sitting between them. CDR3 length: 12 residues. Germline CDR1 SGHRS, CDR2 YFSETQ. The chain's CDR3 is CASSLGHGEAFF. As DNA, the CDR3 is TGCGCCAGCAGCTTGGGGCACGGAGAAGCTTTCTTT. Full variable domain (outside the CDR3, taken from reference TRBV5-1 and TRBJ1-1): KAGVTQTPRYLIKTRGQQVTLSCSPISGHRSVSWYQQTPGQGLQFLFEYFSETQRNKGNFPGRFSGRQFSNSRSEMNVSTLELGDSALYLCASSLGHGEAFFGQGTRLTVV.

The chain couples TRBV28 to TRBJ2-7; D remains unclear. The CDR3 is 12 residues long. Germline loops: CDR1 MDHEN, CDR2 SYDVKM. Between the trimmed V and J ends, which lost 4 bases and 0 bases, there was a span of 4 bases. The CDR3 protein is CASSYTSYEQYF. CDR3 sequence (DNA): TGTGCCAGCAGTTACACCTCCTACGAGCAGTACTTC.